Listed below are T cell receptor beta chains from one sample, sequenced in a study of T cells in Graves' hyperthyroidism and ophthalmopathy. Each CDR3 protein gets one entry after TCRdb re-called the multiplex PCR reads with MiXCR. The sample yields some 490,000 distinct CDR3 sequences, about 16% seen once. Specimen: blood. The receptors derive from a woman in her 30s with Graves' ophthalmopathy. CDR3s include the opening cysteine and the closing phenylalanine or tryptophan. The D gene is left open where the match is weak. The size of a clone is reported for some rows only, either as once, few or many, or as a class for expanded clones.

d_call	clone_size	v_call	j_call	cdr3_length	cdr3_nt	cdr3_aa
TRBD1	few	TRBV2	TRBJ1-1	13	TGTGCCAGCGGGGGGACAGCGTACACTGAAGCTTTCTTT	CASGGTAYTEAFF
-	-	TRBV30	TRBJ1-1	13	TGTGCCTGGAGTGTATGGGGGGCCACTGAAGCTTTCTTT	CAWSVWGATEAFF
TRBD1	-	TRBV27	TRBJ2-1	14	TGTGCCAGCAGTCGGACAGGGTACCACAATGAGCAGTTCTTC	CASSRTGYHNEQFF
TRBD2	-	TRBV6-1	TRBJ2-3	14	TGTGCCAGCAGTGACTGGCGGGAGAAGGATACGCAGTATTTT	CASSDWREKDTQYF
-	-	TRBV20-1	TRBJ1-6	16	TGCAGTACTGCCTCTCGAAATTGGGAGGGTAATTCACCCCTCCACTTT	CSTASRNWEGNSPLHF
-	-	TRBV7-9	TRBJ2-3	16	TGTGCCAGCAGCTTAGGGTACCGGTATAGCACAGATACGCAGTATTTT	CASSLGYRYSTDTQYF
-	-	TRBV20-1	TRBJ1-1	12	TGCAGTGCTAGGTATGGGGTCACTGAAGCTTTCTTT	CSARYGVTEAFF
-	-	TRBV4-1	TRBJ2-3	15	TGCGCCAGCAGCCAAGTTCCGGGAGACACAGATACGCAGTATTTT	CASSQVPGDTDTQYF
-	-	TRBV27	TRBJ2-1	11	TGTGCCGGCGCGTCGGAAGAGACCCAGTTCTTC	CAGASEETQFF
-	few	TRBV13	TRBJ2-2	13	TGTGCCAGCAGCTTACGGAGAGTCTCTGTGCTGTTTTTT	CASSLRRVSVLFF
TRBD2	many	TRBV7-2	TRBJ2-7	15	TGTGCCAGCAGCCCGTCGACTAGCGGGCCCTACGAGCAGTACTTC	CASSPSTSGPYEQYF
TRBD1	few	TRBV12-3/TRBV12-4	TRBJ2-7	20	TGTGCCAGCAGTTTAAGAAGCCTGGGACAGGGGGCGTCTCACCACTACGAGCAGTACTTC	CASSLRSLGQGASHHYEQYF
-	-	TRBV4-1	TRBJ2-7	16	TGCGCCAGCAGGAGAGGATCCGGGACTTCCCACTCCGAGCAGTACTTC	CASRRGSGTSHSEQYF
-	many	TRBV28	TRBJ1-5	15	TGTGCCAGCACCCCTCCCGGGGTAGACAATCAGCCCCAGCATTTT	CASTPPGVDNQPQHF
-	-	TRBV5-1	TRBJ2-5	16	TGCGCCAGCAGCTTGGTTACGTGGGGCCGGCAAGAGACCCAGTACTTC	CASSLVTWGRQETQYF
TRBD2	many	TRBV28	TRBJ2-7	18	TGTGCCAGCAGCCGCTCTACTGGACTAGCGGGAGGGCCAAACGAGCAGTACTTC	CASSRSTGLAGGPNEQYF
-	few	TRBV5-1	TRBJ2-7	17	TGCGCCAGCAGCTTGGCGCCCGGGGTATCCCCCAGGGCCGAGCAGTACTTC	CASSLAPGVSPRAEQYF
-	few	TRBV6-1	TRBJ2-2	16	TGTGCCAGCACCCAATTCCAGACCTCGAACACCGGGGAGCTGTTTTTT	CASTQFQTSNTGELFF
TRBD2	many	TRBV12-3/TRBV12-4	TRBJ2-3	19	TGTGCCAGCAGCTTCATCTCGGGACTAGCGGGAGTGCGCACAGATACGCAGTATTTT	CASSFISGLAGVRTDTQYF
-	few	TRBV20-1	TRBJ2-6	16	TGCAGTGCACCGAACTCAGGGGTCTCTGGGGCCAACGTCCTGACTTTC	CSAPNSGVSGANVLTF